The 3 T cell receptor beta chains in this list originate from one sample, sequenced in a study of T-cell memory formation after mild COVID-19. TCRdb used MiXCR to reprocess the 5' RACE reads, holding one entry per CDR3 protein. The data contain fewer than 250,000 distinct CDR3 sequences, 27% of them singletons. Sequenced input: PBMCs or a T cell subset sorted from them (not recorded which). These receptors originate from an adult woman who had mild COVID-19 (a few samples of this study predate the infection). Cell type and time point are not known.

This chain connects TRBV20-1 to TRBJ1-1; D unclear. Germline assignment: CDR1 DFQATT and CDR2 SNEGSKA (reference sequence). V shed 6 bases and J shed 3 bases, with 8 bases lying between them. The CDR3 runs 11 residues. The CDR3 is CSALRYTEAFF. The CDR3 nucleotides read TGCAGTGCCCTTAGGTACACTGAAGCTTTCTTT.

The gene calls are TRBV4-3 and TRBJ2-5, with TRBD2 matching 8 bases. This CDR3 is built from 15 residues. CDR1 and CDR2 from the germline V gene are LGHNA and YSLEER. Trimming cost V 0 bases and J 5 bases; bases outside gene matches: 5. This chain's CDR3 is CASSQEPLAAETQYF. For the CDR3, the DNA is TGCGCCAGCAGCCAAGAGCCACTAGCGGCCGAGACCCAGTACTTC.

The rearrangement joins TRBV7-9 to TRBJ1-1, with TRBD1 matching 8 bases. The germline V gene has CDR1 SEHNR and CDR2 FQNEAQ (reference sequence). The CDR3 length is 16 residues. J was trimmed by 1 base and V by 4 bases; bases with no gene match: 8. The CDR3 nucleotides read TGTGCCAGCAGCTCCCGGGACAGGTTAAAGAACACTGAAGCTTTCTTT. This encodes CASSSRDRLKNTEAFF.